The TCR beta chain under discussion was sequenced for a study of blood T cell repertoires in COVID-19. For the study at large: Italy, Spain and the United States were the sources of the convalescent and acute COVID-19 samples. In each case, the material was cDNA or gDNA derived from T cells, B-cell-depleted T cells, or PBMCs.

Under the authors' procedure: Counts of nucleated cells, estimated from reference gene primer amplification, were obtained. Using immunoSEQ multiplex PCR, the repertoire was profiled, and TCRdb retains in-frame clones only, with some absent. V, J and clone size were drawn from that table, and D and trimming were deduced from the DNA. Of 150,000 to 190,000 clones in the sample, about 80% were seen once. This CDR3 spans 14 amino acids. Germline CDR1 reads KGHDR; CDR2 reads SFDVKD. J was trimmed by 9 bases and V by 3 bases; bases with no gene match: 4. This chain joins TRBV24-1 and TRBJ2-1, with 10 bases fitting TRBD2. Sequencing was carried out using peripheral blood. The sequence derives from a man in his 60s with acute or convalescent COVID-19. The CDR3 spells CATSDSGREAEQFF. The CDR3 DNA reads as TGTGCCACCAGTGATAGCGGGAGGGAGGCTGAGCAGTTCTTC.